These 28 T cell receptor beta chains came from one sample sequenced in a study of CD8 T cells in Susac syndrome. With random hexamers, reverse transcription was performed on about 0.5 to 1 ug of RNA. TCRdb passed the immunoSEQ multiplex PCR reads through MiXCR, listing each CDR3 protein once. The sample shows about 120,000 distinct CDR3 sequences, just under 95% of them seen only once. The sample consisted of CD8+ T cells from PBMCs. The receptors here all came from a human donor with Susac syndrome.

J is TRBJ2-3 and V is TRBV11-2; D tentatively fits TRBD1 or TRBD2 (5 bases each). V dropped 6 bases and J dropped 5 bases, with 15 bases sitting between them. CDR3 size: 14 residues. Germline CDR1 and CDR2: SGHAT and FQNNGV. The CDR3 here is CASRLRWGIDTQYF. In DNA form, the CDR3 reads TGTGCCAGCAGGCTGAGATGGGGGATAGATACGCAGTATTTT.

The chain employs TRBV6-5 and TRBJ2-7; 9 bases map to TRBD1. The CDR3 is 14 amino acids. In germline, CDR1 is MNHEY, CDR2 SVGAGI. The V gene end was trimmed by 4 bases and the J gene end by 3 bases; junction bases not matched to a gene: 4. CDR3 sequence reads: CASSWGQGFYEQYF. The CDR3 DNA reads TGTGCCAGCAGTTGGGGACAGGGTTTCTACGAGCAGTACTTC.

This sequence joins TRBV5-6 and TRBJ1-2; 9 bases line up with TRBD1. The CDR3 is 17 residues long. Germline lookup yields CDR1 SGHDT and CDR2 YYEEEE. V trimming: 4 bases; J trimming: 0 bases; junction bases outside the gene matches: 10. The CDR3 DNA is TGTGCCAGCAGCCTTAACCTCCGGGACAGGGCTAACTATGGCTACACCTTC. Amino acids: CASSLNLRDRANYGYTF.

The chain joins TRBV29-1 to TRBJ1-2; possibly TRBD1 for D (6 bases). Germline CDR1 is SQVTM and CDR2 is ANQGSEA. Trimming pared 1 base from V and 2 bases from J, leaving 11 bases between. The CDR3 is 14 amino acids. CDR3 residues: CSVEAQGLNYGYTF. The DNA for the CDR3 is TGCAGCGTTGAAGCCCAGGGGCTCAACTATGGCTACACCTTC.

This chain joins TRBV6-5 and TRBJ1-2; 7 bases map to TRBD1. Germline values: CDR1 MNHEY, CDR2 SVGAGI. The CDR3 runs to 15 residues. The trim removed 0 bases at V and 4 bases at J, leaving 5 bases unmatched. CDR3 residues: CASSYSTGQLYGYTF. For the CDR3, the DNA is TGTGCCAGCAGTTACTCGACGGGACAGCTCTATGGCTACACCTTC.

The chain uses TRBV7-9 and TRBJ2-5; tentative D call: TRBD1 (5 bases). CDR1 is SEHNR, CDR2 FQNEAQ, per germline (reference sequence). The germline V and J ends were trimmed by 4 bases and 0 bases, with 9 bases remaining between them. The CDR3 spans 14 residues. The CDR3 nucleotides are TGTGCCAGCAGCTACCGACAGAACCAAGAGACCCAGTACTTC. Its protein is CASSYRQNQETQYF.

V is TRBV4-2 and J is TRBJ1-2; 8 nucleotides agree with TRBD1. The trim removed 4 bases at V and 7 bases at J, leaving 2 bases unmatched. The CDR3 covers 12 residues. Germline CDR1 reads LGHNA; CDR2 reads YNFKEQ. The CDR3 region is CASSPGTGGYTF. CDR3 sequence (DNA): TGTGCCAGCAGCCCGGGGACAGGTGGCTACACCTTC.

CDR3 DNA sequence: TGTGCCAGCAGCTCGGTCGAAGCTTTCTTT. This gives the protein CASSSVEAFF. The rearrangement uses TRBV13 and TRBJ1-1; no definite D call. The CDR3 covers 10 residues. Per the germline V gene, CDR1 is PRHDT and CDR2 is FYEKMQ (reference sequence). V was shortened by 4 bases and J by 8 bases, with 5 bases between the two germline ends. Looking up the rest from reference TRBV13 and TRBJ1-1 gives the full variable domain: AAGVIQSPRHLIKEKRETATLKCYPIPRHDTVYWYQQGPGQDPQFLISFYEKMQSDKGSIPDRFSAQQFSDYHSELNMSSLELGDSALYFCASSSVEAFFGQGTRLTVV.

A single count supports this clonotype. The chain is built from TRBV7-9 and TRBJ1-2; 7 bases are a match to TRBD1. V trimming: 2 bases; J trimming: 0 bases; junction bases outside the gene matches: 9. CDR1 SEHNR and CDR2 FQNEAQ come from the germline V gene (reference sequence). The CDR3 runs 17 residues. The CDR3 DNA sequence: TGTGCCAGCAGCTTACCGAACACACAGGGGTCTAACTATGGCTACACCTTC. It codes for CASSLPNTQGSNYGYTF.

This clonotype was detected once. As DNA, the CDR3 is TGTGCCAGCAGCGCAAACTGGGGGGGTGGGCAAGAGACCCAGTACTTC. Its translation: CASSANWGGGQETQYF. The chain combines TRBV9 with TRBJ2-5; 7 positions match TRBD2. CDR3 length: 16 residues. The germline V gene has CDR1 SGDLS and CDR2 YYNGEE. The V gene end was trimmed by 3 bases and the J gene end by 2 bases; junction bases not matched to a gene: 10.

The chain links TRBV15 to TRBJ1-4, with 8 bases fitting TRBD1. V lost 5 bases, J lost 8 bases, and 7 bases stayed unmatched. The CDR3 contains 14 residues. CDR1 and CDR2 (germline): LNHNV, YYDKDF (reference sequence). Here the CDR3 DNA reads TGTGCCACCAGCCGGACAGGGACTGGGGAAAAACTGTTTTTT. Its protein is CATSRTGTGEKLFF.

The rearrangement links TRBV10-3 to TRBJ2-3; D might be TRBD2 (5 bases). CDR1 and CDR2 from the germline V gene are ENHRY and SYGVKD. This CDR3 spans 15 amino acids. Trimming removed 4 bases at V and 0 bases at J, with 11 bases between. The CDR3 DNA reads TGTGCCATCAGTGTAATGAGGGTGAGCACAGATACGCAGTATTTT. Its protein product is CAISVMRVSTDTQYF.

The sample holds one count of this clonotype. V usage is TRBV9 and J usage is TRBJ1-2, with 8 positions matching TRBD1. CDR1 and CDR2 (germline): SGDLS, YYNGEE. After removal of 3 bases from V and 1 base from J, the junction contained 2 bases not matched to a gene. The CDR3 has 14 residues. The DNA of the CDR3 is TGTGCCAGCAGCGCCGACAGGGGTAACTATGGCTACACCTTC. Encoded protein: CASSADRGNYGYTF.

The J gene is TRBJ1-2, the V gene TRBV7-9; D gene unclear. Trimming pared 5 bases from V and 2 bases from J, leaving 3 bases between. This CDR3 comprises 11 residues. CDR1 is SEHNR and CDR2 is FQNEAQ in the germline V gene (reference sequence). CDR3 residues: CASSANYGYTF. Written as DNA, the CDR3 is TGTGCCAGCAGCGCCAACTATGGCTACACCTTC.

The table lists this clonotype with a count of one. The chain combines TRBV3-1 with TRBJ2-7, with D unresolved. From germline, CDR1 is LGHDT and CDR2 YNNKEL (reference sequence). Trimming took 4 bases from V and 0 from J, leaving 10 bases between them. CDR3 length: 14 residues. DNA of the CDR3: TGTGCCAGCAGCCTCCCTTCGGACTCCTACGAGCAGTACTTC. Protein: CASSLPSDSYEQYF.

The chain is built from TRBV2 and TRBJ1-4; D call uncertain. V lost 5 bases and J lost 8, with 12 bases in between. The CDR3 loop spans 13 amino acids. Per germline, CDR1 SNHLY and CDR2 FYNNEI. The CDR3 sequence: CASSRVTGEKLFF. The CDR3 nucleotides read TGTGCCAGCAGTAGGGTTACGGGCGAAAAACTGTTTTTT.

The CDR3 nucleotides read TGTGCCAGCAGTCCCGGACTAGCGGGGAGCACAGATACGCAGTATTTT. Protein: CASSPGLAGSTDTQYF. V usage is TRBV6-6 and J usage is TRBJ2-3; TRBD2 aligns across 12 bases. Germline lookup yields CDR1 MNHNY and CDR2 SVGAGI (reference sequence). This CDR3 region has 16 residues. The V gene end was trimmed by 5 bases and the J gene end by 0 bases; junction bases not matched to a gene: 3.

J is TRBJ1-2 and V is TRBV6-2 or TRBV6-3; D might be TRBD1 (6 bases). V was trimmed by 6 bases and J by 7 bases, leaving 15 bases between them. CDR3 length equals 13 residues. Germline assignment: CDR1 MNHEY and CDR2 SVGEGT. CDR3: CASRYRVDGGYTF. Written as DNA, the CDR3 is TGTGCCAGCAGGTACAGGGTCGACGGTGGCTACACCTTC.

The rearrangement uses TRBV5-6 and TRBJ2-1; D remains unclear. V was clipped by 3 bases and J by 10 bases, with 20 bases between them. CDR1 SGHDT and CDR2 YYEEEE come from the germline V gene. The CDR3 sequence is 15 residues long. The CDR3 DNA reads as TGTGCCAGCAGCTACGATGAGACCCCTGTGGACGAGCAGTTCTTC. The encoded protein is CASSYDETPVDEQFF.

The V gene is TRBV4-3, the J gene TRBJ2-5; D remains unclear. Germline assignment: CDR1 LGHNA and CDR2 YSLEER. Deletions cut 0 bases from V and 4 bases from J, with 9 bases between. The CDR3 runs 14 residues. The CDR3 DNA sequence: TGCGCCAGCAGCCAAGATGGGGTGCGAGAGACCCAGTACTTC. Protein product: CASSQDGVRETQYF.

The chain uses TRBV7-2 and TRBJ1-1; D is ambiguous. The V end lost 1 base, the J end lost 5 bases, and 8 bases lay between the germline ends. From germline, CDR1 is SGHTA and CDR2 FQGNSA. The CDR3 has 13 residues. Here the CDR3 DNA reads TGTGCCAGCAGCTTAGGGGGTACAACTGAAGCTTTCTTT. Translated: CASSLGGTTEAFF. The full variable domain, rest sourced from reference TRBV7-2 and TRBJ1-1, is GAGVSQSPSNKVTEKGKDVELRCDPISGHTALYWYRQSLGQGLEFLIYFQGNSAPDKSGLPSDRFSAERTGGSVSTLTIQRTQQEDSAVYLCASSLGGTTEAFFGQGTRLTVV.

The V call is TRBV4-1, the J call TRBJ1-2; D is undetermined. The CDR3 covers 14 residues. In germline, CDR1 is MGHRA, CDR2 YSYEKL. With 1 base removed from V and 3 bases from J, the gap between germline ends came to 9 bases. Here the CDR3 reads CASSQARADYGYTF. The CDR3 coding sequence is TGCGCCAGCAGCCAAGCAAGGGCGGACTATGGCTACACCTTC.

V is TRBV18 and J is TRBJ1-5; D unclear. Per the germline V gene, CDR1 is KGHSH and CDR2 is LQKENI. Deletions cut 3 bases from V and 0 bases from J, with 6 bases between. CDR3 length: 14 amino acids. CDR3 bases: TGTGCCAGCTCACCCTCTGATAGCAATCAGCCCCAGCATTTT. It yields the protein CASSPSDSNQPQHF.

This chain links TRBV11-3 with TRBJ2-3; TRBD2 matches at 15 bases. There are 18 residues in the CDR3. The trim removed 4 bases at V and 4 bases at J, leaving 9 bases unmatched. CDR1 SGHNT and CDR2 YENEEA come from the germline V gene. The CDR3 bases are TGTGCCAGCAGCTCGGGGACTAGCGGGGGGCTAGACTCAGATACGCAGTATTTT. Amino acid sequence: CASSSGTSGGLDSDTQYF.

This chain connects TRBV2 to TRBJ2-2; D unresolved. There are 12 residues in the CDR3. With 7 bases removed from V and 4 bases from J, the gap between germline ends came to 7 bases. CDR1 is SNHLY, CDR2 FYNNEI, per germline. The CDR3 bases are TGTGCCAGCATCCTTGGCACCGGGGAGCTGTTTTTT. Translation: CASILGTGELFF. Drawing the rest from reference TRBV2 and TRBJ2-2, the complete variable domain is EPEVTQTPSHQVTQMGQEVILRCVPISNHLYFYWYRQILGQKVEFLVSFYNNEISEKSEIFDDQFSVERPDGSNFTLKIRSTKLEDSAMYFCASILGTGELFFGEGSRLTVL.

The chain employs TRBV6-2 or TRBV6-3 and TRBJ1-2; D is uncertain. Trimming cost V 4 bases and J 7 bases, with 13 bases left between them. Per germline, CDR1 MNHEY and CDR2 SVGEGT. The CDR3 covers 13 residues. The CDR3: CASSLRWKGGYTF. The CDR3 DNA is TGTGCCAGCAGTTTACGATGGAAGGGTGGCTACACCTTC.

This clonotype occurred once. The CDR3 DNA reads TGTGCCAGCAGTGAAAAGCACCGATCTTCCCCCATGACTGGGGCCAACGTCCTGACTTTC. This encodes CASSEKHRSSPMTGANVLTF. The chain couples TRBV25-1 to TRBJ2-6; no clear D. V dropped 2 bases and J dropped 2 bases, with 22 bases sitting between them. This CDR3 has 20 amino acids. CDR1 and CDR2 (germline): MGHDK, SYGVNS.

V is TRBV9 and J is TRBJ2-5; D may match TRBD1 or TRBD2 (5 bases each). Germline lookup yields CDR1 SGDLS and CDR2 YYNGEE. The V and J ends lost 0 bases and 4 bases respectively, with 13 bases between them. The CDR3 is 15 amino acids. Written as DNA, the CDR3 is TGTGCCAGCAGCGTAGCAGGGAGTATGGGAGAGACCCAGTACTTC. Amino acid sequence: CASSVAGSMGETQYF.